The clone carrying this T cell receptor (beta chain) occurred many times. What it recognizes is unknown. This entry is derived from a study of T cells in Graves' hyperthyroidism and ophthalmopathy. On the basis of clinical symptoms, serum thyroxine and TRAb, thyroid ultrasound and orbital computed tomography, diagnoses were made. The sample, blood from the first hyperthyroidism diagnosis, precedes any ophthalmopathy symptoms. Each 10 ml fresh peripheral blood draw supplied the PBMCs. J was trimmed by 5 bases and V by 7 bases; bases with no gene match: 8. The CDR3 loop spans 15 amino acids. Germline loops: CDR1 MNHNS, CDR2 SASEGT. TCR beta CDR3 sequences were amplified from RNA transcripts. The HTBI set primed first-round TCR CDR3 RT-PCR. One entry per CDR3 protein, called by TCRdb with MiXCR from the multiplex PCR reads. The sample has around 250,000 distinct CDR3 sequences, 13% to 15% seen once; the top ten hold less than 15%.

Findings and caveats of the study: Blood also carried most thyroid clonotypes expanded above 0.001.

The TCR sequence derives from a woman in her forties with Graves' hyperthyroidism that later progressed to Graves' ophthalmopathy. The chain employs TRBV6-1 and TRBJ2-3; 11 bases are a match to TRBD2. The sequenced sample was blood. The CDR3: CASKTSGNGGDTQYF. In DNA, the CDR3 is TGTGCCAGCAAGACTAGCGGGAATGGCGGAGATACGCAGTATTTT.